The entry that follows covers one TCR beta chain sequence. This sample is part of a study of T cell changes during pregnancy in multiple sclerosis. This table comes from immunoSEQ multiplex PCR, and its TCRdb copy is limited to in-frame clones, with some not included. The table records over 85,000 clones, around 90% of them present only once. Germline CDR1 is SGDLS and CDR2 is YYNGEE. V shed 0 bases and J shed 8 bases, with 12 bases lying between them. The CDR3 loop spans 15 amino acids. The sample was peripheral blood, taken in the first trimester of pregnancy. The TCR was taken from a female donor in good health, enrolled as a control in a pregnancy study. The J gene is TRBJ1-6, the V gene TRBV9, with D possibly TRBD1 on 6 matching bases. CDR3: CASSVGGTKDSPLHF. As DNA, the CDR3 is TGTGCCAGCAGCGTAGGGGGGACAAAAGATTCACCCCTCCACTTT.